Listed below are T cell receptor beta chains from one sample, sequenced in a study of T cells expressing NK-cell markers. TCRdb reanalyzed the 5' RACE reads and collapses them to one entry per CDR3 protein, without DNA. The sample has hundreds of thousands of distinct CDR3 sequences, and its top ten clones hold around 4%. The sequenced sample was blood T cells: a sorted CD56 or NKG2C T cell subset, CD4+ or CD8+ T cells, or bulk PBMC T cells (not recorded which). These TCRs come from a man younger than 35 in good health. Both conserved end residues are part of each CDR3. Fields, in order: J gene, V gene, CDR3 protein.

j_call: TRBJ2-2
v_call: TRBV5-1
cdr3_aa: CASGRIANTGELFF

j_call: TRBJ2-1
v_call: TRBV5-1
cdr3_aa: CASSREGSYNEQFF

j_call: TRBJ2-1
v_call: TRBV5-1
cdr3_aa: CASAQGGFAYNEQFF

j_call: TRBJ2-7
v_call: TRBV20-1
cdr3_aa: CSARARPPTREQYF

j_call: TRBJ2-1
v_call: TRBV3-1
cdr3_aa: CASSQDLSASSYNEQFF

j_call: TRBJ2-1
v_call: TRBV2
cdr3_aa: CASSELGYPDEQFF

j_call: TRBJ2-2
v_call: TRBV12-3/TRBV12-4
cdr3_aa: CASSTGGLNTGELFF

j_call: TRBJ2-1
v_call: TRBV10-3
cdr3_aa: CAISDGDRVGNEQFF

j_call: TRBJ2-5
v_call: TRBV6-4
cdr3_aa: CASSATQGGQETQYF

j_call: TRBJ2-3
v_call: TRBV5-1
cdr3_aa: CASSLAGEIPTDTQYF

j_call: TRBJ2-1
v_call: TRBV12-3/TRBV12-4
cdr3_aa: CASSSYLKGEQFF

j_call: TRBJ2-7
v_call: TRBV29-1
cdr3_aa: CSVRGRLSYEQYF

j_call: TRBJ2-5
v_call: TRBV5-5
cdr3_aa: CASSLWDGQETQYF

j_call: TRBJ2-2
v_call: TRBV5-1
cdr3_aa: CASSTGENTGELFF

j_call: TRBJ2-1
v_call: TRBV12-3/TRBV12-4
cdr3_aa: CASSLRVLSYNEQFF

j_call: TRBJ2-7
v_call: TRBV2
cdr3_aa: CASSELPHSYEQYF

j_call: TRBJ2-1
v_call: TRBV20-1
cdr3_aa: CSASRLARSFEQFF

j_call: TRBJ2-2
v_call: TRBV20-1
cdr3_aa: CSARRLAGGPATGELFF

j_call: TRBJ2-1
v_call: TRBV28
cdr3_aa: CASSSQVPGYNEQFF

j_call: TRBJ2-1
v_call: TRBV5-6
cdr3_aa: CASSRPIMSGSWNEQFF

j_call: TRBJ1-2
v_call: TRBV27
cdr3_aa: CASSTQDRGVLYGYTF

j_call: TRBJ1-2
v_call: TRBV5-1
cdr3_aa: CASSLEDREDGYTF

j_call: TRBJ1-3
v_call: TRBV6-1
cdr3_aa: CASSEVFGQGATGNTIYF

j_call: TRBJ2-4
v_call: TRBV7-9
cdr3_aa: CASSPEYGPQNIQYF

j_call: TRBJ2-3
v_call: TRBV10-3
cdr3_aa: CAVKESDTQYF

j_call: TRBJ1-2
v_call: TRBV5-6
cdr3_aa: CASSAHALYTF

j_call: TRBJ2-1
v_call: TRBV19
cdr3_aa: CASSSLRVGEQFF

j_call: TRBJ2-1
v_call: TRBV24-1
cdr3_aa: CATSDPTAGVNYNEQFF

j_call: TRBJ2-1
v_call: TRBV24-1
cdr3_aa: CATSDIDRENEQFF

j_call: TRBJ2-2
v_call: TRBV5-1
cdr3_aa: CASREDSNTGELFF

j_call: TRBJ2-3
v_call: TRBV5-1
cdr3_aa: CASSRWGDTQYF

j_call: TRBJ2-3
v_call: TRBV20-1
cdr3_aa: CSAWIGVGLNWDTQYF

j_call: TRBJ2-7
v_call: TRBV7-9
cdr3_aa: CASSSSGGTYHYEQYF

j_call: TRBJ1-6
v_call: TRBV27
cdr3_aa: CASSPGGDKPLHF

j_call: TRBJ2-3
v_call: TRBV6-5
cdr3_aa: CASSYGLSGGEDTQYF

j_call: TRBJ2-5
v_call: TRBV11-2
cdr3_aa: CASSLGRSQYF

j_call: TRBJ2-4
v_call: TRBV5-6
cdr3_aa: CASSFGVVSNIQYF

j_call: TRBJ2-5
v_call: TRBV11-2
cdr3_aa: CASSLVFAGGETQYF

j_call: TRBJ2-7
v_call: TRBV5-1
cdr3_aa: CASSLTDRVTYYEQYF

j_call: TRBJ2-1
v_call: TRBV20-1
cdr3_aa: CSARPRTGAFSSYNEQFF

j_call: TRBJ2-5
v_call: TRBV20-1
cdr3_aa: CSATGTSGTGETQYF